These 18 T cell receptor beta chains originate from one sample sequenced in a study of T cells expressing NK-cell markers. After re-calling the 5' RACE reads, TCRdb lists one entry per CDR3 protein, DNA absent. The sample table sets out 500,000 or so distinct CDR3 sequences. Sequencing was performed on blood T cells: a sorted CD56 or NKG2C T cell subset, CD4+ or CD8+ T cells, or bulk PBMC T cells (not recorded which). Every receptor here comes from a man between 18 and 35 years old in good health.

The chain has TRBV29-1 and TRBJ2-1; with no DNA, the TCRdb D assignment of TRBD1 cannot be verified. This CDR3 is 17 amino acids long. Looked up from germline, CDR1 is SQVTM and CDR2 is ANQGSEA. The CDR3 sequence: CSVEDRAGQGAPNEQFF.

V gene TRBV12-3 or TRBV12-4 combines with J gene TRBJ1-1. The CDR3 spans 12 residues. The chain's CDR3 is CASSSLLGEAFF.

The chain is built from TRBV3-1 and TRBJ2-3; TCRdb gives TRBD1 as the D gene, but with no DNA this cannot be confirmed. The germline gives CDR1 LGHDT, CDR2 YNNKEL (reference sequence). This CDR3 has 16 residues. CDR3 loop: CASSHGIWQGADTQYF.

The CDR3 reads CASSPIFTDTQYF. This chain joins TRBV12-3 or TRBV12-4 and TRBJ2-3. The length of the CDR3 is 13 residues.

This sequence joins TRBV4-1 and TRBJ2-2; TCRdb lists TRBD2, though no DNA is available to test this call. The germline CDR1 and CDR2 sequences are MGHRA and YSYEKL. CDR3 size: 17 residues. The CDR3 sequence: CASSHGLAGVLTGELFF.

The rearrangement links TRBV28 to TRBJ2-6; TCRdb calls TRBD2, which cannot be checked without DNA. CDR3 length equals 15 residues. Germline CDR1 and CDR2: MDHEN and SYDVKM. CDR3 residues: CASEPAGRGANVLTF.

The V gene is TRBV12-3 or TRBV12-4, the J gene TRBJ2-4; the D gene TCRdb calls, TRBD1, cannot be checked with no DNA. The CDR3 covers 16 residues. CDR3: CASSPHKGGSGNIQYF.

The CDR3 protein is CASGYNDRAADTQYF. The V gene is TRBV12-5, the J gene TRBJ2-3; lacking DNA, the TRBD1 call made by TCRdb goes unchecked. This CDR3 contains 15 residues. CDR1 LGHNT and CDR2 FRNRAP come from the germline V gene.

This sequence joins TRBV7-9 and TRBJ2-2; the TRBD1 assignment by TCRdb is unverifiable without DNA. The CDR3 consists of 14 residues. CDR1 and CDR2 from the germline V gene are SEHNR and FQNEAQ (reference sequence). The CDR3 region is CASSGGTDSGELFF.

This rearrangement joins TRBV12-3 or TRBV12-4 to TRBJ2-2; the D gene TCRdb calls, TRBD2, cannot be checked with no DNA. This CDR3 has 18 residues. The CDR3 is CASRLRRGGGLITGELFF.

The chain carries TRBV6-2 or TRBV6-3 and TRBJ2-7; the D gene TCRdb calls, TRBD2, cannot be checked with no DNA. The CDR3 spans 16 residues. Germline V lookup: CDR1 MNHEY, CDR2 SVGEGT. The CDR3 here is CASRDDERTSSYEQYF.

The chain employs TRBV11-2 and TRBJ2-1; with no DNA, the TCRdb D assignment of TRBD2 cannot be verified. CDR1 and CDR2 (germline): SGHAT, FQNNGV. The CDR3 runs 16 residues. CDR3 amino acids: CASSLTRLAIPNEQFF.

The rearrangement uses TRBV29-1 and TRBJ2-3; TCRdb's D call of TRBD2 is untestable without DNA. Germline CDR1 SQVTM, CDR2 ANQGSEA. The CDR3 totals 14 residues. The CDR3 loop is CSGTSGGGTDTQYF.

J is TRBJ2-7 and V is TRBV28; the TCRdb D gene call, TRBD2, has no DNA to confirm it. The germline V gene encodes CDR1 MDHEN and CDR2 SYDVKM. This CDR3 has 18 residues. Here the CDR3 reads CASSSPPTSGFSSAEQYF. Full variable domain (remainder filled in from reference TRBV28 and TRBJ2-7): DVKVTQSSRYLVKRTGEKVFLECVQDMDHENMFWYRQDPGLGLRLIYFSYDVKMKEKGDIPEGYSVSREKKERFSLILESASTNQTSMYLCASSSPPTSGFSSAEQYFGPGTRLTVT.

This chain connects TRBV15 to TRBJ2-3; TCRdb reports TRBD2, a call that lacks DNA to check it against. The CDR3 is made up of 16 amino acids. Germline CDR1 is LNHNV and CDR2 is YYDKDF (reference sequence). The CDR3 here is CATMRTSGSFTDTQYF.

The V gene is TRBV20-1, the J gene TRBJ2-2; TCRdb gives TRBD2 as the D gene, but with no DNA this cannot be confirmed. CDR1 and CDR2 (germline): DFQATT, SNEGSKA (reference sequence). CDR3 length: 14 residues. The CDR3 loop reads CSAIHGGNTGELFF.

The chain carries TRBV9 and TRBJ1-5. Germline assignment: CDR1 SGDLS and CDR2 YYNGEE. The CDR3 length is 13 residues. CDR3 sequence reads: CASSALGGWPQHF.

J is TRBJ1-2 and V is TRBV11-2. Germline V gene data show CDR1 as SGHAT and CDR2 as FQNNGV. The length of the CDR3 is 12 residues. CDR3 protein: CASSFASGGYTF.